The 10 T cell receptor beta chains below were found in one sample sequenced in a study of cytomegalovirus exposure and HLA in healthy donors. Method: immunoSEQ multiplex PCR; TCRdb's copy keeps in-frame clones and lacks some. Among 100,000 to 150,000 clones, 80% to 90% were seen once, and the ten largest hold around 1.2%. Sequencing input: PBMCs. These receptors all stem from a woman under 30 in good health and CMV-seronegative.

As for this clone: Other DNA sequences in this specimen translate into the identical CDR3. The rearrangement joins TRBV5-1 to TRBJ1-1; 8 nucleotides agree with TRBD1. The junction had 2 bases not matched to a gene; V was cut back by 2 bases and J by 2 bases. Looked up from germline, CDR1 is SGHRS and CDR2 is YFSETQ. CDR3 size: 14 residues. The CDR3 loop is CASSLGTGNTEAFF. CDR3 DNA: TGCGCCAGCAGCTTAGGGACAGGAAACACTGAAGCTTTCTTT.

The gene calls are TRBV7-6 and TRBJ1-1, with D maybe TRBD1 (5 bases). From germline, CDR1 is SGHVS and CDR2 FNYEAQ. Trimming took 5 bases from V and 2 from J, leaving 12 bases between them. The CDR3 has 14 amino acids. The chain's CDR3 is CASSPAGPNTEAFF. DNA for the CDR3: TGTGCCAGCAGCCCCGCAGGGCCTAACACTGAAGCTTTCTTT.

The chain is built from TRBV5-1 and TRBJ1-6; weak D call: TRBD1 (5 bases). CDR1 is SGHRS and CDR2 is YFSETQ in the germline V gene. The CDR3 runs to 15 residues. V was clipped by 4 bases and J by 7 bases, with 15 bases between them. DNA of the CDR3: TGCGCCAGCAGCCCCCCGGGGGAAAGAAATTCACCCCTCCACTTT. Translated, it gives CASSPPGERNSPLHF.

The V and J genes are TRBV9 and TRBJ2-5; possibly TRBD2 for D (5 bases). V lost 3 bases and J 5 bases, leaving 17 bases between the germline ends. CDR3 length equals 15 residues. Germline V lookup: CDR1 SGDLS, CDR2 YYNGEE. CDR3 protein: CASSDAGVPSETQYF. For the CDR3, the DNA is TGTGCCAGCAGCGACGCCGGGGTCCCCTCGGAGACCCAGTACTTC.

The chain recombines TRBV6-1 with TRBJ1-6; no firm D call. The CDR3 length is 14 residues. V gave up 4 bases and J gave up 7 bases, with 11 bases separating them. Germline values: CDR1 MNHNS, CDR2 SASEGT. CDR3 sequence reads: CASSVSRENSPLHF. The CDR3 region has the DNA TGTGCCAGCAGTGTGTCAAGAGAAAATTCACCCCTCCACTTT.

The CDR3 DNA follows: TGTGCCAGCAGCTTGGACAGGGTGAATTCACCCCTCCACTTT. Translating gives CASSLDRVNSPLHF. V gene TRBV7-3 combines with J gene TRBJ1-6; 8 bases are a match to TRBD1. The CDR3 runs 14 residues. The germline V gene has CDR1 SGHTA and CDR2 FQGTGA. After removal of 3 bases from V and 7 bases from J, the junction contained 2 bases not matched to a gene.

DNA for the CDR3: TGTGCCAGCCCCGGCGGGCTCCCGGGCGCTGAAGCTTTCTTT. The encoded protein is CASPGGLPGAEAFF. The genes are TRBV6-1 and TRBJ1-1, with unresolved D. The germline V and J ends were trimmed by 8 bases and 6 bases, with 19 bases remaining between them. CDR3 length: 14 residues. Germline V gene lookup returns CDR1 MNHNS and CDR2 SASEGT.

This chain links TRBV6-1 with TRBJ1-2; 7 nucleotides match TRBD1. V shed 8 bases and J 8 bases; nucleotides not matched to a gene: 11. Per the germline V gene, CDR1 is MNHNS and CDR2 is SASEGT. This CDR3 is built from 13 residues. CDR3 bases: TGTGCCAGCCAGGAGGGGGCGTTGAGAGGCTACACCTTC. Translating it yields CASQEGALRGYTF.

This clone is medium-sized in the sample. The chain carries TRBV2 and TRBJ1-5, with D unresolved. CDR3 length: 13 residues. V lost 6 bases and J 3 bases, leaving 9 bases between the germline ends. Per the germline V gene, CDR1 is SNHLY and CDR2 is FYNNEI. The CDR3 region has the DNA TGTGCCAGCAGGCGACAAATCAATCAGCCCCAGCATTTT. Residues: CASRRQINQPQHF.

This clone was detected only once. The final CDR3 position lacks the conserved phenylalanine or tryptophan, pointing to a likely read error. The J gene is TRBJ2-7, the V gene TRBV4-1; 8 positions match TRBD2. The germline gives CDR1 MGHRA, CDR2 YSYEKL. This CDR3 region has 15 residues. V gave up 6 bases and J gave up 0 bases; unmatched junction bases: 7. In DNA form, the CDR3 reads TGCGCCAGCAGACTTACCGGGACTAGCTCCTACGAGCAGTACCTC. This gives the protein CASRLTGTSSYEQYL.